One and the same sample provided the 9 T cell receptor beta chains below, sequenced in a study of blood T cells in healthy people across ages. For the second PCR, which ran for about 6 to 11 cycles, a sample-barcoded 5' primer and a J-beta primer mix were used. Each CDR3 protein is one row after TCRdb ran MiXCR on the 5' RACE reads. The data hold roughly 1.9 million distinct CDR3 sequences, with about two fifths observed a single time. The sample taken for sequencing was blood. These TCRs come from a human donor in good health.

In its sample, this clonotype was seen once. This may be a read error: a much more frequent sequence differs by one nucleotide. As the CDR3 is not closed by the conserved phenylalanine or tryptophan, this likely results from a read error. The chain has TRBV6-4 and TRBJ2-3; D uncertain. Trimming took off 0 bases at V and 6 bases at J, with 10 bases between the two ends. Germline V CDR1 and CDR2: MRHNA, SNTAGT. There are 14 residues in the CDR3. The DNA for the CDR3 is TGTGCCAGCAGTGACTCGGTTGGGTCTGATACGCAGTATTGT. It encodes CASSDSVGSDTQYC.

This sequence joins TRBV4-1 and TRBJ1-2, with D perhaps TRBD1 (5 bases). The V gene's germline CDR1 is MGHRA and CDR2 YSYEKL. The V end lost 1 base, the J end lost 0 bases, and 9 bases lay between the germline ends. This CDR3 has 15 amino acids. CDR3 in amino acids: CASSQGGATNYGYTF. DNA of the CDR3: TGCGCCAGCAGCCAAGGAGGGGCAACTAACTATGGCTACACCTTC.

The genes are TRBV27 and TRBJ2-1, with D hard to call. The CDR3 extends over 15 amino acids. V was pared by 0 bases and J by 7 bases, with 13 bases between. Germline CDR1 and CDR2: MNHEY and SMNVEV (reference sequence). The chain's CDR3 is CASSLSFLERNEQFF. For the CDR3, the DNA is TGTGCCAGCAGTTTATCCTTCCTTGAGAGGAATGAGCAGTTCTTC.

This clonotype has more than one count but fewer than ten. The chain carries TRBV7-8 and TRBJ2-7, with 14 bases aligning to TRBD2. Losses at the gene ends were 5 bases for V and 1 base for J; bases not matched to a gene: 7. Germline-derived CDR1 and CDR2 are SGHVS and FQNEAQ. CDR3 length: 17 residues. CDR3 nucleotides: TGTGCCAGCAGCACGGGACTAGCGGGGGTGATTTCCTACGAGCAGTACTTC. It yields the protein CASSTGLAGVISYEQYF.

This clonotype was counted a few times. This chain uses TRBV7-2 with TRBJ1-6; no reliable D call. The CDR3 runs 17 residues. Trimming took 5 bases from V and 8 from J, leaving 22 bases between them. Per germline, CDR1 SGHTA and CDR2 FQGNSA. CDR3 sequence (DNA): TGTGCCAGCAGCCCGGACCCCATTGGGGTTAGGGATTCACCCCTCCACTTT. Protein product: CASSPDPIGVRDSPLHF.

This chain links TRBV10-3 with TRBJ1-6; D call uncertain. The CDR3 spans 18 residues. CDR1 is ENHRY, CDR2 SYGVKD, per germline. V lost 0 bases and J lost 9, with 21 bases in between. CDR3 DNA: TGTGCCATCAGTGAGTCGATATCCTCGAGTGAAGTTGGTTCACCCCTCCACTTT. This sequence encodes CAISESISSSEVGSPLHF.

This clonotype was counted a few times. This chain connects TRBV13 to TRBJ2-7; 9 nucleotides match TRBD1. V lost 5 bases to trimming and J lost 5 bases; unmatched junction nucleotides: 13. This CDR3 is built from 16 residues. Looked up from germline, CDR1 is PRHDT and CDR2 is FYEKMQ (reference sequence). This CDR3 is CASSHASGTGSNEQYF. The CDR3 DNA follows: TGTGCCAGCAGCCACGCCTCCGGGACAGGGTCTAACGAGCAGTACTTC.

The rearrangement joins TRBV6-2 or TRBV6-3 to TRBJ1-1; a weak D match, TRBD1 (6 bases). CDR1 is MNHEY, CDR2 SVGEGT, per germline. The CDR3 totals 14 residues. V was trimmed by 2 bases and J by 2 bases, leaving 9 bases between them. The CDR3: CASSYAGTNTEAFF. The CDR3, as DNA: TGTGCCAGCAGTTACGCGGGGACAAACACTGAAGCTTTCTTT.

The V and J genes are TRBV6-2 or TRBV6-3 and TRBJ2-2, with TRBD2 matching over 7 bases. This CDR3 comprises 15 residues. Trimming at V came to 6 bases and at J to 4 bases, leaving 8 bases not matched to a gene. Germline values: CDR1 MNHEY, CDR2 SVGEGT. CDR3 loop: CASSESAGSTGELFF. The CDR3 DNA reads as TGTGCCAGCAGCGAGTCAGCGGGGAGCACCGGGGAGCTGTTTTTT.